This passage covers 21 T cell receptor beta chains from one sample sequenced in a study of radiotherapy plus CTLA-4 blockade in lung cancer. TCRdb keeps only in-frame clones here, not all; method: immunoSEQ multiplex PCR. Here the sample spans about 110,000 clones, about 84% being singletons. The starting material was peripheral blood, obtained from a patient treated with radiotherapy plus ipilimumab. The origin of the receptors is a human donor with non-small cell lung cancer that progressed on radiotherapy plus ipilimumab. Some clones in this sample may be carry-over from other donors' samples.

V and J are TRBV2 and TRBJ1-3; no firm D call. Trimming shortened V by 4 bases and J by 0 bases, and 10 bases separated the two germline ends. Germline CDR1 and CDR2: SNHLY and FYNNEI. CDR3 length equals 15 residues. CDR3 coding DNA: TGTGCCAGCAGTGTGCGGTTAAGCTCTGGAAACACCATATATTTT. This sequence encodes CASSVRLSSGNTIYF.

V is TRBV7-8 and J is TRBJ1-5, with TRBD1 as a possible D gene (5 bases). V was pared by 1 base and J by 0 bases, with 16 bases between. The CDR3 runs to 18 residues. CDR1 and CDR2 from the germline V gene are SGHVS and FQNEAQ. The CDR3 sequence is CASSLGVWGEVSNQPQHF. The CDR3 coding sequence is TGTGCCAGCAGCTTAGGGGTCTGGGGGGAAGTTAGCAATCAGCCCCAGCATTTT.

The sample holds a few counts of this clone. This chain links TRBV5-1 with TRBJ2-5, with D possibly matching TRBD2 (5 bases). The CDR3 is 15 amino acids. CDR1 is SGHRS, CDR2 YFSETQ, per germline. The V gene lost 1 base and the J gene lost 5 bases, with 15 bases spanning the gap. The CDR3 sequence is CASSLRPSLGETQYF. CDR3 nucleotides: TGCGCCAGCAGCTTGAGGCCTAGCCTGGGTGAGACCCAGTACTTC. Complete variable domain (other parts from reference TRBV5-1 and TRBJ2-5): KAGVTQTPRYLIKTRGQQVTLSCSPISGHRSVSWYQQTPGQGLQFLFEYFSETQRNKGNFPGRFSGRQFSNSRSEMNVSTLELGDSALYLCASSLRPSLGETQYFGPGTRLLVL.

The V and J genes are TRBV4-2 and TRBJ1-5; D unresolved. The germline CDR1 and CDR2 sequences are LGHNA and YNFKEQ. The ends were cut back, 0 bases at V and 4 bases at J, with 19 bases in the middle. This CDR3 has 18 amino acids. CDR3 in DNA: TGTGCCAGCAGCCAAGATCGAGATATTTGGGCCCTAAATCAGCCCCAGCATTTT. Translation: CASSQDRDIWALNQPQHF.

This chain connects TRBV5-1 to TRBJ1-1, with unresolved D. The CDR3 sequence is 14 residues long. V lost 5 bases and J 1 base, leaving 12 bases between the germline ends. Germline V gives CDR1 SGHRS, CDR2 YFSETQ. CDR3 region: CASSPQDQNTEAFF. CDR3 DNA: TGCGCCAGCAGTCCCCAGGACCAGAACACTGAAGCTTTCTTT.

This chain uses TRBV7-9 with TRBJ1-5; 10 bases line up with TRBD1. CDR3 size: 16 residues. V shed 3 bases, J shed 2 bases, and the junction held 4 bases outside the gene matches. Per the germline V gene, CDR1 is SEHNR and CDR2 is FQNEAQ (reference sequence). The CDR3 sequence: CASSFAGTGGNQPQHF. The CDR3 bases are TGTGCCAGCAGCTTCGCCGGGACAGGGGGCAATCAGCCCCAGCATTTT.

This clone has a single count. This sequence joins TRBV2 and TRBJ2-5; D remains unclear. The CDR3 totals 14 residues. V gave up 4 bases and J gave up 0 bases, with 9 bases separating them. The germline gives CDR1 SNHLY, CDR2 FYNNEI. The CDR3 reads CASSGGRNQETQYF. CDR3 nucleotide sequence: TGTGCCAGCAGTGGTGGCCGGAACCAAGAGACCCAGTACTTC.

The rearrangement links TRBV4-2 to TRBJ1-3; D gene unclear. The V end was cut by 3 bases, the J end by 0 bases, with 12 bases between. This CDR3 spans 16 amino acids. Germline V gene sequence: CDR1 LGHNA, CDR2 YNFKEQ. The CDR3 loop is CASSHNQGNSGNTIYF. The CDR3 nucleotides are TGTGCCAGCAGCCATAATCAAGGGAACTCTGGAAACACCATATATTTT.

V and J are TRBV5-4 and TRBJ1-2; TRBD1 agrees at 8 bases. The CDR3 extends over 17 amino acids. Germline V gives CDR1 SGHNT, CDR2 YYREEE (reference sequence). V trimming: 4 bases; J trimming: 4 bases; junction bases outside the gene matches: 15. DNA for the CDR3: TGTGCCAGCAGCCCCCACCCAGGACAGGGACGAGGCTATGGCTACACCTTC. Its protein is CASSPHPGQGRGYGYTF.

The CDR3 is CASRAADRGYEQFF. As DNA, the CDR3 is TGTGCCAGCAGGGCCGCCGACAGGGGCTATGAGCAGTTCTTC. The chain joins TRBV27 to TRBJ2-1; 8 bases align to TRBD1. Germline lookup yields CDR1 MNHEY and CDR2 SMNVEV (reference sequence). Trimming took 6 bases from V and 8 from J; bases not matched to a gene: 9. The CDR3 consists of 14 residues.

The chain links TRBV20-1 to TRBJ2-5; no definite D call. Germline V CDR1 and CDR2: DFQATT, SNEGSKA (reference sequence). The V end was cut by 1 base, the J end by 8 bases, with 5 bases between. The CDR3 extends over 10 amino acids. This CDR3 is CSARVTTQYF. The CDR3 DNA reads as TGCAGTGCTAGAGTCACCACCCAGTACTTC.

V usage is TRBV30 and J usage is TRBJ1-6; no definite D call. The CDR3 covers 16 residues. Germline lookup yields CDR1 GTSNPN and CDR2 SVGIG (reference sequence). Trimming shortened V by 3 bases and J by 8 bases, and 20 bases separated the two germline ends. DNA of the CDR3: TGTGCCTGGAGACCCAGAAGGTCATTCGTTGATTCACCCCTCCACTTT. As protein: CAWRPRRSFVDSPLHF.

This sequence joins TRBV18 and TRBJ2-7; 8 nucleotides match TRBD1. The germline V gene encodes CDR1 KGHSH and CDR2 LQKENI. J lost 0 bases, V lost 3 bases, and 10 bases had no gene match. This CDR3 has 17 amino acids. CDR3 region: CASSPQRQGTSSYEQYF. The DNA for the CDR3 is TGTGCCAGCTCACCCCAAAGACAGGGGACGAGCTCCTACGAGCAGTACTTC.

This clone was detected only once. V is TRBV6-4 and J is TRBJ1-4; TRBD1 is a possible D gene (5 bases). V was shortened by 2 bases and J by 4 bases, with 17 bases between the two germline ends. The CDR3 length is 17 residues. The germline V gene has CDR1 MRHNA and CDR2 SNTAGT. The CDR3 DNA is TGTGCCAGCAGTGACCGGGCCAGGGCGACTGTTAATGAAAAACTGTTTTTT. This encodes CASSDRARATVNEKLFF.

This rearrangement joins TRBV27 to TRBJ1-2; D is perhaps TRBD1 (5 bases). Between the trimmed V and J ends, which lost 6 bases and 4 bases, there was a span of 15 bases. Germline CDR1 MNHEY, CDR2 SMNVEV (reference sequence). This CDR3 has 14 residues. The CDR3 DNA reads TGTGCCAGCAGCCGGGACGGTGGGTTCTATGGCTACACCTTC. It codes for CASSRDGGFYGYTF.

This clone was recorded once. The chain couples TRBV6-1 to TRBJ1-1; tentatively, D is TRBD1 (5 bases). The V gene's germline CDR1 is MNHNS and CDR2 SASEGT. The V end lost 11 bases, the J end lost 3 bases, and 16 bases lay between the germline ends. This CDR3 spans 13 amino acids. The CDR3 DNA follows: TGTGCCTTAGCAGTGGGGGGATACACTGAAGCTTTCTTT. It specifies CALAVGGYTEAFF.

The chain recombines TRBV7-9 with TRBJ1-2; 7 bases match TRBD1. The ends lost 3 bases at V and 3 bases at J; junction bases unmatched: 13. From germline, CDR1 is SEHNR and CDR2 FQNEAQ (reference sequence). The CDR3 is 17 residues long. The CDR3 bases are TGTGCCAGCAGCTTCTACCCGGGACAGAGATTTGACTATGGCTACACCTTC. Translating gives CASSFYPGQRFDYGYTF.

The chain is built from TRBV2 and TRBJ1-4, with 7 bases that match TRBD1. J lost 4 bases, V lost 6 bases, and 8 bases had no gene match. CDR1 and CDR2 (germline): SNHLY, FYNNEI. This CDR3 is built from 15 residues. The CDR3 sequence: CASREGTASNEKLFF. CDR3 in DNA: TGTGCCAGCAGGGAGGGGACAGCCAGTAATGAAAAACTGTTTTTT.

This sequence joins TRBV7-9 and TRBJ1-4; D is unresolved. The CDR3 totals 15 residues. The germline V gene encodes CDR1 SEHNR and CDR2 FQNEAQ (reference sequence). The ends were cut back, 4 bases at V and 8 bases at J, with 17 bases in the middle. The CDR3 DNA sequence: TGTGCCAGCAGCTCCGCTCGTGCCTTCCTCGAAAAACTGTTTTTT. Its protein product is CASSSARAFLEKLFF.

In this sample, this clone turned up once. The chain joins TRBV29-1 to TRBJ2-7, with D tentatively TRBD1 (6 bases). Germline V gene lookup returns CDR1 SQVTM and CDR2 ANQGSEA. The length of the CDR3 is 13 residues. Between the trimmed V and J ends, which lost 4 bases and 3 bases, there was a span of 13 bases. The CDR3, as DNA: TGCAGCGTTGGATCCGGGACATACTACGAGCAGTACTTC. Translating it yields CSVGSGTYYEQYF.

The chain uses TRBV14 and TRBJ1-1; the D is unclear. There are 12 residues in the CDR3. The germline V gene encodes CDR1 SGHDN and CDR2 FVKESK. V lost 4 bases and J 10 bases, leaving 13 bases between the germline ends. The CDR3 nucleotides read TGTGCCAGCAGCCCTACCCTGGCGGGAGCTTTCTTT. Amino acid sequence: CASSPTLAGAFF. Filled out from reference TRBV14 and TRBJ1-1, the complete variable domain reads EAGVTQFPSHSVIEKGQTVTLRCDPISGHDNLYWYRRVMGKEIKFLLHFVKESKQDESGMPNNRFLAERTGGTYSTLKVQPAELEDSGVYFCASSPTLAGAFFGQGTRLTVV.